The 11 T cell receptor beta chains listed next were all sequenced from one sample in a study of cytomegalovirus exposure and HLA in healthy donors. Assay used: immunoSEQ multiplex PCR; TCRdb lists only in-frame clones, some missing. The table includes about 98,000 clones, approximately 84% detected once. Sequenced material: PBMCs. These receptors were collected from a man aged 18 to 35 in good health and CMV-seropositive.

The sample holds one count of this clone. J is TRBJ2-5 and V is TRBV5-6; D is ambiguous. The CDR3 is made up of 12 amino acids. Germline V gene data show CDR1 as SGHDT and CDR2 as YYEEEE. V shed 0 bases and J shed 14 bases, with 14 bases lying between them. The CDR3 bases are TGTGCCAGCAGCTTGGCCGAGAGGAGTACTTACTTC. Amino acids: CASSLAERSTYF.

The chain is built from TRBV23-1 and TRBJ2-1; D might be TRBD1 (6 bases). Being an ORF, TRBV23-1 has a function that is uncertain. The V end lost 6 bases, the J end lost 9 bases, and 21 bases lay between the germline ends. The CDR3 totals 15 residues. CDR3 sequence: CASSAWFWGQCEQFF. CDR3 DNA: TGCGCCAGCAGCGCATGGTTTTGGGGGCAGTGTGAGCAGTTCTTC.

V gene TRBV15 combines with J gene TRBJ2-5; 10 bases align to TRBD2. This CDR3 comprises 17 residues. V lost 0 bases, J lost 1 base, and 5 bases stayed unmatched. The germline gives CDR1 LNHNV, CDR2 YYDKDF (reference sequence). DNA of the CDR3: TGTGCCACCAGCAGAGAACGACTAGCGGGCATCCAAGAGACCCAGTACTTC. Translation gives CATSRERLAGIQETQYF.

The rearrangement joins TRBV11-3 to TRBJ2-1; TRBD2 matches 9 bases. J was trimmed by 5 bases and V by 2 bases; bases with no gene match: 4. Germline CDR1 and CDR2: SGHNT and YENEEA. The CDR3 totals 15 residues. The CDR3: CASSLRASGNNEQFF. The CDR3 region has the DNA TGTGCCAGCAGCTTAAGGGCTAGCGGGAACAATGAGCAGTTCTTC.

This sequence joins TRBV4-2 and TRBJ2-7, with D possibly matching TRBD1 (5 bases). Trimming removed 2 bases at V and 0 bases at J, with 8 bases between. This CDR3 has 14 amino acids. The V gene's germline CDR1 is LGHNA and CDR2 YNFKEQ. The chain's CDR3 is CASSQQGISYEQYF. CDR3 bases: TGTGCCAGCAGCCAACAGGGAATCTCCTACGAGCAGTACTTC.

Only a few counts were recorded for this clone. J is TRBJ2-1 and V is TRBV29-1; D unresolved. V dropped 3 bases and J dropped 0 bases, with 18 bases sitting between them. Germline V lookup: CDR1 SQVTM, CDR2 ANQGSEA. The CDR3 sequence is 17 residues long. In nucleotides, the CDR3 is TGCAGCGTTGATTCGGTCTACGTATTAAGCTCCTACAATGAGCAGTTCTTC. It codes for CSVDSVYVLSSYNEQFF.

This chain links TRBV7-9 with TRBJ1-2; no definite D call. CDR3 length equals 16 residues. Trimming cost V 5 bases and J 0 bases, with 16 bases left between them. Germline CDR1 is SEHNR and CDR2 is FQNEAQ (reference sequence). This CDR3 is CASSPQGRLANYGYTF. The CDR3 DNA is TGTGCCAGCAGCCCCCAAGGGAGGCTAGCTAACTATGGCTACACCTTC.

The CDR3 bases are TGTGCCAGTGGTGACAGCGCGAACACTGAAGCTTTCTTT. Protein sequence: CASGDSANTEAFF. The chain couples TRBV19 to TRBJ1-1; a weak D match, TRBD1 (5 bases). This CDR3 region has 13 residues. The V and J ends lost 8 bases and 1 base respectively, with 11 bases between them. Germline values: CDR1 LNHDA, CDR2 SQIVND (reference sequence).

The chain is built from TRBV7-2 and TRBJ1-5, with D possibly matching TRBD1 (6 bases). The germline V gene encodes CDR1 SGHTA and CDR2 FQGNSA. The CDR3 is 13 amino acids. Trimming removed 5 bases at V and 6 bases at J, with 11 bases between. Written as DNA, the CDR3 is TGTGCCAGCAGCCGCCTAGGGGGTCAGCCCCAGCATTTT. Translating gives CASSRLGGQPQHF.

This sequence joins TRBV10-1 and TRBJ2-7; TRBD2 agrees at 11 bases. CDR1 is WNHNN, CDR2 SYGVQD, per germline (reference sequence). This CDR3 has 15 residues. The V gene end was trimmed by 2 bases and the J gene end by 3 bases; junction bases not matched to a gene: 3. The CDR3 reads CASSEALAGGYEQYF. The DNA of the CDR3 is TGCGCCAGCAGTGAGGCTCTAGCGGGGGGCTACGAGCAGTACTTC.

The chain has TRBV6-5 and TRBJ2-2; 7 bases fit TRBD2. CDR3 length: 15 amino acids. In germline, CDR1 is MNHEY, CDR2 SVGAGI. V dropped 5 bases and J dropped 0; count of bases not matched to a gene: 3. The CDR3 nucleotides read TGTGCCAGCAGTAGCGGGGCTACGAACACCGGGGAGCTGTTTTTT. This sequence encodes CASSSGATNTGELFF.